Presented here are 32 T cell receptor beta chains from one specimen sequenced in a study of OX40 agonist ivuxolimab in advanced cancers. Assay used: immunoSEQ multiplex PCR; TCRdb lists only in-frame clones, some missing. The table lists fewer than 100,000 clones, approximately 91% of them singletons, with around 0.35% in the top ten. The source was CD4+ or CD8+ T cells sorted from blood, collected in a trial of the OX40 agonist ivuxolimab. The receptors come from an adult with an advanced solid tumor such as melanoma, head and neck, liver or kidney cancer.

The rearrangement joins TRBV11-1 to TRBJ2-7, with D perhaps TRBD2 (6 bases). V was trimmed by 5 bases and J by 3 bases, leaving 14 bases between them. There are 14 residues in the CDR3. Per the germline V gene, CDR1 is SGHAT and CDR2 is FQDESV (reference sequence). DNA of the CDR3: TGTGCCAGCAGCCGGGACTCTATCCGCTACGAGCAGTACTTC. Its protein product is CASSRDSIRYEQYF. Filled out from reference TRBV11-1 and TRBJ2-7, the complete variable domain reads EAEVAQSPRYKITEKSQAVAFWCDPISGHATLYWYRQILGQGPELLVQFQDESVVDDSQLPKDRFSAERLKGVDSTLKIQPAELGDSAMYLCASSRDSIRYEQYFGPGTRLTVT.

This chain links TRBV14 with TRBJ2-5; perhaps TRBD2 as D (5 bases). There are 14 residues in the CDR3. V gave up 2 bases and J gave up 7 bases, with 14 bases separating them. CDR1 is SGHDN and CDR2 is FVKESK in the germline V gene. The CDR3 DNA sequence: TGTGCCAGCAGCCAACAAGACGGACTCGGGACCCAGTACTTC. It encodes CASSQQDGLGTQYF.

The genes are TRBV7-3 and TRBJ1-1; weak D call: TRBD1 (6 bases). Trimming removed 5 bases at V and 3 bases at J, with 10 bases between. Germline-derived CDR1 and CDR2 are SGHTA and FQGTGA. CDR3 length equals 13 residues. The CDR3 loop reads CASSTSGDTEAFF. CDR3 nucleotides: TGTGCCAGCAGCACATCAGGGGACACTGAAGCTTTCTTT.

The chain carries TRBV7-3 and TRBJ1-3; TRBD1 matches 7 bases. V gave up 4 bases and J gave up 1 base; unmatched junction bases: 1. CDR3 size: 14 residues. Germline V gives CDR1 SGHTA, CDR2 FQGTGA. As DNA, the CDR3 is TGTGCCAGCAGCTCGACAGGGTCTGGAAACACCATATATTTT. It is translated as CASSSTGSGNTIYF.

The gene calls are TRBV13 and TRBJ2-1; possibly TRBD2 for D (5 bases). Germline CDR1 PRHDT, CDR2 FYEKMQ (reference sequence). The CDR3 totals 13 residues. The V and J ends lost 2 bases and 5 bases respectively, with 7 bases between them. The CDR3 coding sequence is TGTGCCAGCAGCTTACGAGCGGACAATGAGCAGTTCTTC. This codes for CASSLRADNEQFF.

The genes are TRBV20-1 and TRBJ1-6; D is unresolved. The CDR3 is 11 residues long. With 6 bases removed from V and 6 bases from J, the gap between germline ends came to 6 bases. Germline assignment: CDR1 DFQATT and CDR2 SNEGSKA (reference sequence). CDR3 loop: CSAKGNSPLHF. The CDR3, as DNA: TGCAGTGCCAAGGGTAATTCACCCCTCCACTTT.

This sequence joins TRBV7-9 and TRBJ2-7; 9 positions match TRBD1. This CDR3 is built from 15 residues. The V gene end was trimmed by 4 bases and the J gene end by 1 base; junction bases not matched to a gene: 5. Per the germline V gene, CDR1 is SEHNR and CDR2 is FQNEAQ (reference sequence). CDR3 sequence: CASSSTGTGSYEQYF. DNA of the CDR3: TGTGCCAGCAGCTCAACCGGGACAGGGTCCTACGAGCAGTACTTC.

The rearrangement uses TRBV29-1 and TRBJ2-5; D not certain. The end of the DNA is better explained by TRBJ2-7, so the J call may be wrong. CDR1 and CDR2 from the germline V gene are SQVTM and ANQGSEA. The CDR3 runs 10 residues. This CDR3 reads CSVGEYEQYF. CDR3 in DNA: TGCAGCGTGGGTGAATACGAGCAGTACTTC.

Note on this clone: The same CDR3 arises from other DNA sequences in this sample as well. The rearrangement joins TRBV4-2 to TRBJ2-5; 16 bases agree with TRBD2. Germline CDR1 and CDR2: LGHNA and YNFKEQ. Unmatched junction bases numbered 3, after V lost 3 bases and J lost 5 bases. The CDR3 is 16 residues long. In DNA form, the CDR3 reads TGTGCCAGCAGCCACGGGACTAGCGGGAGGGCGGAGACCCAGTACTTC. Residues: CASSHGTSGRAETQYF.

V usage is TRBV9 and J usage is TRBJ2-5; TRBD2 matches 11 bases. Judging by the DNA end, TRBJ2-7 fits better; the J call may be wrong. The CDR3 totals 13 residues. CDR1 is SGDLS and CDR2 is YYNGEE in the germline V gene. CDR3 in amino acids: CASSVGTSGEQYF. In DNA, the CDR3 is TGTGCCAGCAGCGTTGGGACTAGCGGCGAGCAGTACTTC.

DNA for the CDR3: TGTGCCTTACATAGGGCTAGCACAGATACGCAGTATTTT. Protein product: CALHRASTDTQYF. V is TRBV30 and J is TRBJ2-3; D uncertain. V lost 7 bases and J 0 bases, leaving 11 bases between the germline ends. CDR3 length: 13 residues. Germline V gene sequence: CDR1 GTSNPN, CDR2 SVGIG (reference sequence).

The chain employs TRBV2 and TRBJ2-2; 8 bases are a match to TRBD1. Per germline, CDR1 SNHLY and CDR2 FYNNEI. This CDR3 spans 15 amino acids. V trimming: 8 bases; J trimming: 0 bases; junction bases outside the gene matches: 5. CDR3 residues: CASGRQGTNTGELFF. The CDR3 DNA reads as TGTGCCAGCGGCCGACAGGGGACGAACACCGGGGAGCTGTTTTTT. Drawing the rest from reference TRBV2 and TRBJ2-2, the complete variable domain is EPEVTQTPSHQVTQMGQEVILRCVPISNHLYFYWYRQILGQKVEFLVSFYNNEISEKSEIFDDQFSVERPDGSNFTLKIRSTKLEDSAMYFCASGRQGTNTGELFFGEGSRLTVL.

This chain joins TRBV7-9 and TRBJ2-7; 7 positions agree with TRBD1. Germline V lookup: CDR1 SEHNR, CDR2 FQNEAQ (reference sequence). There are 13 residues in the CDR3. V was pared by 3 bases and J by 6 bases, with 5 bases of the junction left unmatched. The CDR3 sequence: CASSLATGVEQYF. The CDR3 DNA follows: TGTGCCAGCAGCTTGGCAACAGGGGTCGAGCAGTACTTC.

Note on this clone: Other DNA sequences in this specimen translate into the identical CDR3. The rearrangement joins TRBV7-9 to TRBJ2-3, with D possibly matching TRBD1 (5 bases). The CDR3 has 15 amino acids. Germline V gene data show CDR1 as SEHNR and CDR2 as FQNEAQ (reference sequence). Trimming left V 1 base short and J 3 bases short, with 11 bases between. This chain's CDR3 is CASSLGGARTDTQYF. CDR3 DNA sequence: TGTGCCAGCAGCTTAGGTGGGGCGCGGACAGATACGCAGTATTTT.

The chain uses TRBV5-6 and TRBJ2-3, with 8 bases that match TRBD1. Germline-derived CDR1 and CDR2 are SGHDT and YYEEEE. V was pared by 10 bases and J by 2 bases, with 9 bases of the junction left unmatched. The CDR3 consists of 14 residues. The CDR3 bases are TGTGCCTTCCAAGACAGGGGCCACACAGATACGCAGTATTTT. Residues: CAFQDRGHTDTQYF. Filled out from reference TRBV5-6 and TRBJ2-3, the complete variable domain reads DAGVTQSPTHLIKTRGQQVTLRCSPKSGHDTVSWYQQALGQGPQFIFQYYEEEERQRGNFPDRFSGHQFPNYSSELNVNALLLGDSALYLCAFQDRGHTDTQYFGPGTRLTVL.

V gene TRBV10-2 combines with J gene TRBJ2-1; D unclear. This CDR3 contains 14 residues. The ends were cut back, 3 bases at V and 6 bases at J, with 12 bases in the middle. Germline V gives CDR1 WSHSY, CDR2 SAAADI. CDR3 protein: CASSEFLRANEQFF. The CDR3 DNA sequence: TGCGCCAGCAGTGAATTTCTGAGAGCCAATGAGCAGTTCTTC.

The chain employs TRBV6-5 and TRBJ2-7, with TRBD1 matching 9 bases. Germline V gives CDR1 MNHEY, CDR2 SVGAGI. CDR3 size: 15 residues. With V trimmed by 4 bases and J by 0 bases, 4 bases remained unmatched. CDR3 residues: CASSFDRGNSYEQYF. The CDR3 coding sequence is TGTGCCAGCAGTTTCGACAGGGGGAACTCCTACGAGCAGTACTTC.

The sample holds one count of this clone. The chain carries TRBV7-3 and TRBJ1-1; D uncertain. This CDR3 comprises 13 residues. The germline V gene encodes CDR1 SGHTA and CDR2 FQGTGA. Trimming stripped 5 bases from V and 5 bases from J, with 12 bases between. CDR3 protein: CASSAQQRTEAFF. The CDR3 region has the DNA TGTGCCAGCAGCGCACAACAGCGGACTGAAGCTTTCTTT.

V gene TRBV19 combines with J gene TRBJ2-3; no firm D call. The CDR3 contains 13 residues. Germline V CDR1 and CDR2: LNHDA, SQIVND (reference sequence). The V end lost 8 bases, the J end lost 1 base, and 10 bases lay between the germline ends. CDR3 coding DNA: TGTGCCAGTCAGTCAGACGGCACAGATACGCAGTATTTT. It is translated as CASQSDGTDTQYF.

The V and J genes are TRBV7-8 and TRBJ2-7; 10 bases are a match to TRBD1. V shed 3 bases and J 7 bases; nucleotides not matched to a gene: 6. CDR1 SGHVS and CDR2 FQNEAQ come from the germline V gene. This CDR3 is built from 14 residues. The CDR3 sequence is CASSLRQGAEEQYF. The CDR3 region has the DNA TGTGCCAGCAGCTTGCGACAGGGGGCTGAAGAGCAGTACTTC.

V is TRBV18 and J is TRBJ2-7; D is perhaps TRBD1 (5 bases). Germline CDR1 and CDR2: KGHSH and LQKENI. The ends were cut back, 2 bases at V and 7 bases at J, with 12 bases in the middle. CDR3 size: 13 residues. The CDR3 coding sequence is TGTGCCAGCTCACCAGCGACGAAGGGGGAGCAGTACTTC. It specifies CASSPATKGEQYF.

The chain carries TRBV5-1 and TRBJ2-5; the match to TRBD2 covers 8 bases. Germline V gives CDR1 SGHRS, CDR2 YFSETQ. The trim removed 4 bases at V and 4 bases at J, leaving 15 bases unmatched. The CDR3 totals 17 residues. The CDR3 bases are TGCGCCAGCAGCCCTGGGGGGACCGGGAGGGCCGGAGAGACCCAGTACTTC. This translates into CASSPGGTGRAGETQYF.

In its sample, this clone was seen a few times. The chain links TRBV28 to TRBJ1-2; D is unresolved. Trimming removed 5 bases at V and 8 bases at J, with 18 bases between. From germline, CDR1 is MDHEN and CDR2 SYDVKM. The CDR3 sequence is 14 residues long. In DNA form, the CDR3 reads TGTGCCAGCAGTCCCCGCTTTCCTTTTAACGGCTACACCTTC. The encoded protein is CASSPRFPFNGYTF.

This clone was found a few times. The chain combines TRBV7-2 with TRBJ2-5, with D possibly matching TRBD2 (6 bases). This CDR3 is built from 12 residues. Trimming removed 5 bases at V and 4 bases at J, with 8 bases between. CDR1 and CDR2 (germline): SGHTA, FQGNSA. As DNA, the CDR3 is TGTGCCAGCAGCGAGGGAGGAGAGACCCAGTACTTC. It specifies CASSEGGETQYF.

The chain is built from TRBV9 and TRBJ1-5; D may be TRBD1 (6 bases). V lost 3 bases and J 5 bases, leaving 15 bases between the germline ends. CDR1 is SGDLS, CDR2 YYNGEE, per germline. CDR3 size: 15 residues. The CDR3 here is CASSARAGEDQPQHF. The CDR3 DNA reads as TGTGCCAGCAGCGCCCGAGCAGGGGAGGATCAGCCCCAGCATTTT.

The gene calls are TRBV30 and TRBJ2-7, with D possibly TRBD1 on 5 matching bases. From germline, CDR1 is GTSNPN and CDR2 SVGIG (reference sequence). The V end lost 5 bases, the J end lost 5 bases, and 10 bases lay between the germline ends. The CDR3 totals 11 residues. The CDR3 bases are TGTGCCTGGCCCAGGGATCACGAGCAGTACTTC. Amino acid sequence: CAWPRDHEQYF.

The chain links TRBV11-2 to TRBJ1-2; no clear D gene. V dropped 5 bases and J dropped 0 bases, with 22 bases sitting between them. Germline CDR1 and CDR2: SGHAT and FQNNGV. This CDR3 is 18 amino acids long. CDR3 in amino acids: CASSAARDGQKTNYGYTF. CDR3 DNA sequence: TGTGCCAGCAGCGCCGCCCGAGATGGGCAGAAAACTAACTATGGCTACACCTTC.

The CDR3 region has the DNA TGCGCCAGCAACCGACAGGGACCAAATGAAAAACTGTTTTTT. It translates to CASNRQGPNEKLFF. V usage is TRBV10-2 and J usage is TRBJ1-4, with 7 bases lining up with TRBD1. Germline V gives CDR1 WSHSY, CDR2 SAAADI. The CDR3 spans 14 residues. Unmatched junction bases numbered 7, after V lost 7 bases and J lost 5 bases.

This chain links TRBV28 with TRBJ1-2, with a tentative D call TRBD1 (5 bases). CDR1 and CDR2 from the germline V gene are MDHEN and SYDVKM. This CDR3 spans 15 amino acids. Deletions cut 5 bases from V and 4 bases from J, with 17 bases between. CDR3 residues: CASSLGGEVSYGYTF. The CDR3 nucleotides read TGTGCCAGCAGTCTCGGGGGTGAGGTCAGCTATGGCTACACCTTC.

V gene TRBV5-1 combines with J gene TRBJ2-7, with 7 bases identical to TRBD2. J was trimmed by 7 bases and V by 4 bases; bases with no gene match: 8. Germline V gene data show CDR1 as SGHRS and CDR2 as YFSETQ. CDR3 size: 13 residues. CDR3 protein: CASSRLVGGEQYF. The CDR3 DNA sequence: TGCGCCAGCAGCCGGCTCGTCGGGGGGGAGCAGTACTTC. The variable domain in full, completed from reference TRBV5-1 and TRBJ2-7, reads KAGVTQTPRYLIKTRGQQVTLSCSPISGHRSVSWYQQTPGQGLQFLFEYFSETQRNKGNFPGRFSGRQFSNSRSEMNVSTLELGDSALYLCASSRLVGGEQYFGPGTRLTVT.

The V gene is TRBV28, the J gene TRBJ1-1; D is uncertain. V lost 7 bases to trimming and J lost 2 bases, with 17 bases between them. The CDR3 runs 15 residues. Germline V gene sequence: CDR1 MDHEN, CDR2 SYDVKM. The CDR3 region has the DNA TGTGCCAGCAAAACTGTGCACTTGTCCAACACTGAAGCTTTCTTT. It translates to CASKTVHLSNTEAFF.

V and J are TRBV28 and TRBJ2-5, with 12 bases matching TRBD2. J lost 5 bases, V lost 5 bases, and 9 bases had no gene match. The CDR3 contains 16 residues. The germline gives CDR1 MDHEN, CDR2 SYDVKM. The CDR3 is CASSLRLAGVRETQYF. As DNA, the CDR3 is TGTGCCAGCAGTCTAAGACTAGCGGGGGTACGGGAGACCCAGTACTTC.